A selection of T cell receptor beta chains follows, all from one sample in a study of T cell repertoires in cytomegalovirus infection. For these TCRs, the target antigens are not known. One entry per CDR3 protein, called by TCRdb with MiXCR from the reads. The sample yields approximately 910,000 distinct CDR3 sequences, about 33% seen once. The sample here was cultured CD8+ T cells from PBMCs, taken from culture after CMV antigen stimulation. These receptors came from a human donor in good health (CMV status not recorded). Some clones in this sample may be carry-over from other donors' samples. The CDR3 runs from the conserved cysteine through the conserved F or W. D genes are given only for firm matches. A row's size may be missing; if present it is once, few, many or a size class.

DNA: TGTGCCAGCAGTGAAGATAGGGCAGCTGAAGCTTTCTTT
CDR3: CASSEDRAAEAFF
V: TRBV6-1
D: -
J: TRBJ1-1
size: -

DNA: TGTGCCAGTAGTATTAACCAGGAGTATCAGCCCCAGCATTTT
CDR3: CASSINQEYQPQHF
V: TRBV19
D: -
J: TRBJ1-5
size: -

DNA: TGTGCCAGTAGTCCCCTGTGGGGAGGATCCCCCTACGAGCAGTACTTC
CDR3: CASSPLWGGSPYEQYF
V: TRBV19
D: -
J: TRBJ2-7
size: few

DNA: TGTGCCAGCGCCCCCCCAACTAGCGGGGGGGCTTCAGATACGCAGTATTTT
CDR3: CASAPPTSGGASDTQYF
V: TRBV2
D: TRBD2
J: TRBJ2-3
size: -

DNA: TGTGCCAGCAGCTTAGCCGGGACAGGGGCACACTATGGCTACACCTTC
CDR3: CASSLAGTGAHYGYTF
V: TRBV7-9
D: TRBD1
J: TRBJ1-2
size: few

DNA: TGTGCCAGCAGTTACCTCGGCGGGACAGGGGAAGGGCCTGGAAACACCATATATTTT
CDR3: CASSYLGGTGEGPGNTIYF
V: TRBV6-6
D: TRBD1
J: TRBJ1-3
size: once

DNA: TGTGCCAGCAGTTACTCTGAAGCGGGACTAGCAGATACGCAGTATTTT
CDR3: CASSYSEAGLADTQYF
V: TRBV6-5
D: TRBD2
J: TRBJ2-3
size: -

DNA: TGCGCCAGCAGCCAAGATAGGGGGACGGGCTATGGCTACACCTTC
CDR3: CASSQDRGTGYGYTF
V: TRBV4-3
D: -
J: TRBJ1-2
size: few

DNA: TGTGCCACCAACCACCGGGGGGCAGGGAATGAGCAGTTCTTC
CDR3: CATNHRGAGNEQFF
V: TRBV27
D: -
J: TRBJ2-1
size: -

DNA: TGTGCCAGCAGCCGCTCCTGGGGGGGACGGAATAATTCACCCCTCCACTTT
CDR3: CASSRSWGGRNNSPLHF
V: TRBV12-3/TRBV12-4
D: -
J: TRBJ1-6
size: many

DNA: TGTGCCAGCAGTTTTTTGGCGGATGAGCAGTTCTTC
CDR3: CASSFLADEQFF
V: TRBV6-2/TRBV6-3
D: -
J: TRBJ2-1
size: -

DNA: TGTGCCAGCACACGACCCGACTATGGCTACACCTTC
CDR3: CASTRPDYGYTF
V: TRBV6-1
D: -
J: TRBJ1-2
size: -

DNA: TGTGCTAGTGGTTTCCAGGGGGCTGGGGACACTGAAGCTTTCTTT
CDR3: CASGFQGAGDTEAFF
V: TRBV12-5
D: TRBD1
J: TRBJ1-1
size: -

DNA: TGTGCCAGCAGCTTGCCCCACAGGGGGCGGGATGGCTACACCTTC
CDR3: CASSLPHRGRDGYTF
V: TRBV7-9
D: TRBD1
J: TRBJ1-2
size: -

DNA: TGTGCCAGCGGCGGGACAGCCTACGAGCAGTACTTC
CDR3: CASGGTAYEQYF
V: TRBV27
D: -
J: TRBJ2-7
size: few

DNA: TGTGCCAGCAGTTTATTGGAGGGCGAGCAGTACTTC
CDR3: CASSLLEGEQYF
V: TRBV27
D: -
J: TRBJ2-7
size: few

DNA: TGTGCCAGCAGCTTAGTTCCAAGGAACACTGAAGCTTTCTTT
CDR3: CASSLVPRNTEAFF
V: TRBV7-8
D: -
J: TRBJ1-1
size: many

DNA: TGTGCCAGCAGCTTGGGGACAGGGGGAGAGATCTTCTATGGCTACACCTTC
CDR3: CASSLGTGGEIFYGYTF
V: TRBV7-9
D: TRBD1
J: TRBJ1-2
size: few

DNA: TGTGCCAGCAGCAGACTAGCGGGGGTCTCCGGGGAGCTGTTTTTT
CDR3: CASSRLAGVSGELFF
V: TRBV7-9
D: TRBD2
J: TRBJ2-2
size: many

DNA: TGTGCCAGCACAGAACAGCAGGAGTTCCAAGAGACCCAGTACTTC
CDR3: CASTEQQEFQETQYF
V: TRBV7-6
D: -
J: TRBJ2-5
size: -

DNA: TGTGCCAGCAGCGATGGGGGATACACCGGGGAGCTGTTTTTT
CDR3: CASSDGGYTGELFF
V: TRBV28
D: -
J: TRBJ2-2
size: few

DNA: TGTGCCAGCAGCCAGGGGACCAAGACCGGGGAGCTGTTTTTT
CDR3: CASSQGTKTGELFF
V: TRBV14
D: -
J: TRBJ2-2
size: -

DNA: TGTGCCAGCAGCCTCCTTGGAAACACCATATATTTT
CDR3: CASSLLGNTIYF
V: TRBV7-2
D: -
J: TRBJ1-3
size: -

DNA: TGTGCCAGCAGCCCCACAGGACAGGGTCAAGAGACCCAGTACTTC
CDR3: CASSPTGQGQETQYF
V: TRBV7-3
D: TRBD1
J: TRBJ2-5
size: -

DNA: TGTGCCAGCAGCGGAGGCCGGGACAATCAGCCCCAGCATTTT
CDR3: CASSGGRDNQPQHF
V: TRBV7-9
D: -
J: TRBJ1-5
size: -

DNA: TGTGCCAGCAGCCTCCTATCGGGACAACCCACCGGGGAGCTGTTTTTT
CDR3: CASSLLSGQPTGELFF
V: TRBV7-6
D: -
J: TRBJ2-2
size: few

DNA: TGTGCCAGCAGCTTGCGGTTTCGGCTAGAGGATACGCAGTATTTT
CDR3: CASSLRFRLEDTQYF
V: TRBV5-6
D: -
J: TRBJ2-3
size: -

DNA: TGCAGCGTAGCAGTAGCGGGGCCCTCTGGGGCCAACGTCCTGACTTTC
CDR3: CSVAVAGPSGANVLTF
V: TRBV29-1
D: TRBD2
J: TRBJ2-6
size: -

DNA: TGTGCCAGCAGCTTATCCCAGGGGGAACCCCTCCACTTT
CDR3: CASSLSQGEPLHF
V: TRBV7-6
D: TRBD1
J: TRBJ1-6
size: few

DNA: TGTGCCAGCAGTCTGGACCGGACTAGCGGGGAGGTTTATTTT
CDR3: CASSLDRTSGEVYF
V: TRBV12-3/TRBV12-4
D: TRBD2
J: TRBJ2-3
size: few

DNA: TGTGCCAGCAGCCCCCAATTAAGGCCCTATGAAAAACTGTTTTTT
CDR3: CASSPQLRPYEKLFF
V: TRBV7-8
D: -
J: TRBJ1-4
size: -

DNA: TGTGCCAGCAGCCCCCCGGGGGCTAACGGCTACACCTTC
CDR3: CASSPPGANGYTF
V: TRBV12-3/TRBV12-4
D: -
J: TRBJ1-2
size: few

DNA: TGTGCCAGCAGCTTTGTCAGCGACTCCTACAATGAGCAGTTCTTC
CDR3: CASSFVSDSYNEQFF
V: TRBV7-9
D: -
J: TRBJ2-1
size: few